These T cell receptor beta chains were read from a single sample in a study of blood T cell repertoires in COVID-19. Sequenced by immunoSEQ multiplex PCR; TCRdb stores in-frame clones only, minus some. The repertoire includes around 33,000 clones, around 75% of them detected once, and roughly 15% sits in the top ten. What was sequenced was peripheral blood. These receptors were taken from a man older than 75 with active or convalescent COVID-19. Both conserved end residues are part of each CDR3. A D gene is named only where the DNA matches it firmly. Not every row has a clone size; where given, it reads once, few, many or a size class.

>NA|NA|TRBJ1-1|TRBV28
CASSFYNTEAFF
TGTGCCAGCAGTTTCTATAACACTGAAGCTTTCTTT
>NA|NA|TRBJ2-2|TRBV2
CASRRGTNTGELFF
TGTGCCAGCAGACGGGGGACGAACACCGGGGAGCTGTTTTTT
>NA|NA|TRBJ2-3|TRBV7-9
CASSLAPGSADTQYF
TGTGCCAGCAGCTTAGCGCCCGGTTCGGCAGATACGCAGTATTTT
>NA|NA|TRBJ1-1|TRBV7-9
CASSYPQGRGEAFF
TGTGCCAGCAGCTACCCACAGGGACGAGGTGAAGCTTTCTTT
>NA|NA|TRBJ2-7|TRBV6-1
CASSEMPGAYEQYF
TGTGCCAGCAGTGAAATGCCAGGGGCCTACGAGCAGTACTTC
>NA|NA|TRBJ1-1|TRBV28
CASRLRAAGSEAFF
TGTGCCAGCAGACTAAGGGCCGCAGGGTCTGAAGCTTTCTTT
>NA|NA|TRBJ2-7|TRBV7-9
CASSFTSEQYF
TGTGCCAGCAGCTTCACTAGCGAGCAGTACTTC
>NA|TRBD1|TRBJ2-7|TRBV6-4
CASSDRDSYEQYF
TGTGCCAGCAGTGACCGGGACAGTTACGAGCAGTACTTC
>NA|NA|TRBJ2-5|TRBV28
CASNRHGETQYF
TGTGCCAGCAACAGGCATGGAGAGACCCAGTACTTC
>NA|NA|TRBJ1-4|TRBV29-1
CSVGETGPPGKLFF
TGCAGCGTTGGGGAGACAGGCCCCCCGGGAAAACTGTTTTTT
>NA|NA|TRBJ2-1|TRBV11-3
CASSLTVEVGEQFF
TGTGCCAGCAGCTTAACGGTGGAGGTTGGTGAGCAGTTCTTC
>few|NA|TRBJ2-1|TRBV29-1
CSVVSSAMRYNEQFF
TGCAGCGTGGTCTCTAGCGCCATGCGCTACAATGAGCAGTTCTTC
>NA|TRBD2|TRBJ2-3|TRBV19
CATRTSGDGGDTQYF
TGTGCCACCCGGACTAGCGGGGACGGTGGAGATACGCAGTATTTT
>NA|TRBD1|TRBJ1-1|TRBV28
CASSLTGEVTEAFF
TGTGCCAGCAGTTTGACAGGGGAGGTCACTGAAGCTTTCTTT
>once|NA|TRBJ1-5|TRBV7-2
CASSLQGQPQHF
TGTGCCAGCAGCTTACAGGGTCAGCCCCAGCATTTT
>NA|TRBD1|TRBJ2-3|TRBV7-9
CASSVQGAVGDTQYF
TGTGCCAGCAGCGTTCAGGGGGCTGTAGGAGATACGCAGTATTTT
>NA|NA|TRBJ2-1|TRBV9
CASSVEFWAGRKNEQFF
TGTGCCAGCAGCGTAGAATTCTGGGCAGGGCGTAAGAATGAGCAGTTCTTC
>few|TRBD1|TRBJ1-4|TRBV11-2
CASSFGQGSEKLFF
TGTGCCAGCAGCTTCGGACAGGGGAGCGAAAAACTGTTTTTT
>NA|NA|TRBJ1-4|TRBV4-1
CASSPKGVNGEKLFF
TGCGCCAGCAGCCCGAAGGGGGTGAACGGTGAAAAACTGTTTTTT
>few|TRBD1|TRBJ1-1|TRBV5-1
CASSNGQGVNTEAFF
TGCGCCAGCAGCAACGGACAGGGGGTGAACACTGAAGCTTTCTTT
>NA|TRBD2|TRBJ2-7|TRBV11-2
CASSFAYGTNFYEQYF
TGTGCCAGCAGCTTCGCGTACGGGACTAACTTTTACGAGCAGTACTTC
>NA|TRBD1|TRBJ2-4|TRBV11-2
CASSPSRGQLAKNIQYF
TGTGCCAGCAGCCCTAGCAGGGGACAGCTAGCCAAAAACATTCAGTACTTC
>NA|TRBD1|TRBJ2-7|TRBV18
CASSSGQEYEQYF
TGTGCCAGCTCATCAGGACAGGAGTACGAGCAGTACTTC
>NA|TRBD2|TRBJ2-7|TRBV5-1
CASSLGLAGSYEQYF
TGCGCCAGCAGCTTGGGACTAGCGGGCTCCTACGAGCAGTACTTC
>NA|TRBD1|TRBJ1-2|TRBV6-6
CASSSTGWGYTF
TGTGCCAGCAGTTCGACAGGGTGGGGCTACACCTTC
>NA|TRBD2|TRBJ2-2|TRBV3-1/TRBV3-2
CASRALAGAPAGELFF
TGTGCCAGCAGGGCCCTAGCGGGAGCCCCCGCCGGGGAGCTGTTTTTT
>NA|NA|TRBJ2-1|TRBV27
CASSSPGAALLNEQFF
TGTGCCAGCAGTTCCCCTGGGGCCGCCCTACTCAATGAGCAGTTCTTC
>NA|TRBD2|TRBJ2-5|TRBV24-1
CATSDDSGRNLETQYF
TGTGCCACCAGTGATGATAGCGGGAGGAATTTAGAGACCCAGTACTTC
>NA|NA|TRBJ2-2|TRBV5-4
CASSSYSGNTGELFF
TGTGCCAGCAGCTCATATAGCGGGAACACCGGGGAGCTGTTTTTT
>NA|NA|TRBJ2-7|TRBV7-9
CASSLGNGAGYEQYF
TGTGCCAGCAGCTTAGGAAATGGGGCAGGCTACGAGCAGTACTTC
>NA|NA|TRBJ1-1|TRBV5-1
CASSGTGYTEAFF
TGCGCCAGCAGCGGAACAGGGTACACTGAAGCTTTCTTT
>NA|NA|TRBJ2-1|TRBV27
CASSFKTDYYNEQFF
TGTGCCAGCAGTTTTAAGACGGACTACTACAATGAGCAGTTCTTC
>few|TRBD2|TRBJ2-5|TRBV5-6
CASSPRGGFLPEETQYF
TGTGCCAGCAGTCCTAGGGGAGGGTTCCTCCCCGAAGAGACCCAGTACTTC
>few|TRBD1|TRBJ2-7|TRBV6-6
CASSTRDSDYEQYF
TGTGCCAGCAGTACTAGGGACAGCGACTACGAGCAGTACTTC
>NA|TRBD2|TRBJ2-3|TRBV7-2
CASNLGGGSPHWYF
TGTGCCAGCAACCTCGGCGGGGGGAGTCCCCATTGGTATTTT
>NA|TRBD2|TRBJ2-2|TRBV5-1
CASSLTSGSGTGELFF
TGCGCCAGCAGCCTGACTAGCGGGAGTGGCACCGGGGAGCTGTTTTTT
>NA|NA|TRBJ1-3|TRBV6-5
CASSSGTGNTIYF
TGTGCCAGCAGTTCCGGGACAGGAAACACCATATATTTT
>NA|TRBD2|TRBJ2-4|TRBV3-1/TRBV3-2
CASSHGGRAGNIQYF
TGTGCCAGCAGCCACGGGGGGAGGGCTGGAAACATTCAGTACTTC
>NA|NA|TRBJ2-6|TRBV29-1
CSVPDRGWANVLTF
TGCAGCGTTCCGGATCGAGGGTGGGCCAACGTCCTGACTTTC
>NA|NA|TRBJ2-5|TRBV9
CASSVGTGSETQYF
TGTGCCAGCAGCGTGGGAACAGGGTCGGAGACCCAGTACTTC
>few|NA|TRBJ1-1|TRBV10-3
CAISAGGGNTEAFF
TGTGCCATCAGTGCGGGGGGCGGGAACACTGAAGCTTTCTTT
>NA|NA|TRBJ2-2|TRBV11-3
CASSSEAGDLNTGELFF
TGTGCCAGCAGCTCCGAAGCCGGGGACTTGAACACCGGGGAGCTGTTTTTT
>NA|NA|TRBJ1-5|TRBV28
CASSFLRSGASQPQHF
TGTGCCAGCAGTTTTCTACGATCAGGGGCTAGTCAGCCCCAGCATTTT
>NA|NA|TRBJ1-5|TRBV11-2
CASSLSGSNQPQHF
TGTGCCAGCAGCTTATCAGGTAGCAATCAGCCCCAGCATTTT
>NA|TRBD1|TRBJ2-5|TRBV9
CASSYSGTEETQYF
TGTGCCAGCAGCTATTCCGGGACAGAAGAGACCCAGTACTTC
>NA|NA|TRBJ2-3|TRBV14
CASSQQADTQYF
TGTGCCAGCAGCCAACAAGCGGATACGCAGTATTTT
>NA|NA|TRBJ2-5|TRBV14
CASSQDRGGETQYF
TGTGCCAGCAGCCAAGATCGGGGTGGCGAGACCCAGTACTTC
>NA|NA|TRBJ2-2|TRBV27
CASSLDPDRGSGELFF
TGTGCCAGCAGTTTAGATCCGGATCGGGGTAGCGGGGAGCTGTTTTTT
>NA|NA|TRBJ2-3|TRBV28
CASSYTPDMYTDTQYF
TGTGCCAGCAGTTATACCCCGGACATGTACACAGATACGCAGTATTTT
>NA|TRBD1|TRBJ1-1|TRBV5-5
CASSLVPAQGTYTEAFF
TGTGCCAGCAGCTTGGTTCCCGCACAGGGGACGTACACTGAAGCTTTCTTT
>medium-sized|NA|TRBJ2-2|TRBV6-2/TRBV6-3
CASSFTGSGELFF
TGTGCCAGCAGTTTTACAGGGTCCGGGGAGCTGTTTTTT
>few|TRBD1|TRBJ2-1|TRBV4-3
CASSQDWAGGYNEQFF
TGCGCCAGCAGCCAAGATTGGGCAGGGGGTTACAATGAGCAGTTCTTC
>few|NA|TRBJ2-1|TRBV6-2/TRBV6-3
CASSYPRDGDNEQFF
TGTGCCAGCAGTTACCCCCGGGATGGCGACAATGAGCAGTTCTTC
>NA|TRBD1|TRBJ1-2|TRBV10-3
CAISETQGATNYGYTF
TGTGCCATCAGTGAAACCCAGGGGGCAACCAACTATGGCTACACCTTC
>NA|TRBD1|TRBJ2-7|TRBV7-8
CASSLAPDRPNVFIYEQYF
TGTGCCAGCAGCTTAGCCCCGGACAGGCCAAATGTATTTATCTACGAGCAGTACTTC